This entry lists 25 T cell receptor beta chains sequenced from one sample in a study of blood T cell repertoires in COVID-19 (dated by TCRdb to 2020 to 2022). Preparation of the library involved the immunoSEQ multiplex PCR assay. TCRdb took over this immuneACCESS table, retaining in-frame rearrangements with V and J assigned. Such tables are incomplete; in checked studies, under half of the missing clones stem from an unresolved V gene, and the remainder is unexplained. This sample holds some 100,000 clones; 65% to 85% were observed only once. Of the sample, roughly 23% falls within the top ten clones. The sequenced sample was peripheral blood. The receptors shown here come from a man older than 75 with active or convalescent COVID-19.

The genes are TRBV5-1 and TRBJ2-5, with 16 nucleotides matching TRBD2. Germline V CDR1 and CDR2: SGHRS, YFSETQ. This CDR3 is 17 amino acids long. V dropped 4 bases and J dropped 5; count of bases not matched to a gene: 8. CDR3 amino acids: CASSIPGLAGGLETQYF. The DNA for the CDR3 is TGCGCCAGCAGCATCCCGGGACTAGCGGGGGGGCTGGAGACCCAGTACTTC.

The chain recombines TRBV5-1 with TRBJ1-1, with D possibly TRBD1 on 5 matching bases. The germline gives CDR1 SGHRS, CDR2 YFSETQ. The CDR3 has 15 residues. Trimming took 3 bases from V and 0 from J, leaving 12 bases between them. For the CDR3, the DNA is TGCGCCAGCAGCTCCCTCGGGGGATTGAACACTGAAGCTTTCTTT. It yields the protein CASSSLGGLNTEAFF. Drawing the rest from reference TRBV5-1 and TRBJ1-1, the complete variable domain is KAGVTQTPRYLIKTRGQQVTLSCSPISGHRSVSWYQQTPGQGLQFLFEYFSETQRNKGNFPGRFSGRQFSNSRSEMNVSTLELGDSALYLCASSSLGGLNTEAFFGQGTRLTVV.

The chain uses TRBV27 and TRBJ1-6, with 8 positions matching TRBD1. Germline CDR1 and CDR2: MNHEY and SMNVEV (reference sequence). The ends lost 4 bases at V and 13 bases at J; junction bases unmatched: 18. The CDR3 has 17 amino acids. The chain's CDR3 is CASSSTGANPLIDPLHF. In DNA form, the CDR3 reads TGTGCCAGCAGTTCGACAGGGGCAAATCCCCTAATCGATCCCCTCCACTTT.

CDR3 loop: CASSPGTGVYGYTF. The CDR3 DNA reads TGTGCCAGCAGTCCCGGGACAGGGGTATATGGCTACACCTTC. The chain employs TRBV27 and TRBJ1-2, with TRBD1 matching over 10 bases. V was pared by 5 bases and J by 5 bases, with 5 bases of the junction left unmatched. CDR3 size: 14 residues. The V gene's germline CDR1 is MNHEY and CDR2 SMNVEV (reference sequence).

This clone was seen once. V usage is TRBV7-2 and J usage is TRBJ2-7, with 7 bases lining up with TRBD1. V shed 5 bases, J shed 6 bases, and the junction held 13 bases outside the gene matches. This CDR3 contains 15 residues. The germline gives CDR1 SGHTA, CDR2 FQGNSA. The CDR3 protein is CASSPGWVRDSEQYF. CDR3 nucleotide sequence: TGTGCCAGCAGCCCTGGGTGGGTCAGGGACAGCGAGCAGTACTTC.

The chain employs TRBV20-1 and TRBJ2-7; the D gene is possibly TRBD1 (6 bases). There are 13 residues in the CDR3. Germline lookup yields CDR1 DFQATT and CDR2 SNEGSKA (reference sequence). V shed 3 bases and J shed 2 bases, with 11 bases lying between them. The CDR3 nucleotides read TGCAGTGCTAGTAGGGGGTCGGCCTACGAGCAGTACTTC. As protein: CSASRGSAYEQYF.

This chain uses TRBV7-2 with TRBJ1-2, with D maybe TRBD1 (6 bases). The CDR3 extends over 14 amino acids. Germline-derived CDR1 and CDR2 are SGHTA and FQGNSA. Trimming removed 4 bases from V and 5 bases from J, with 14 bases in between. Here the CDR3 reads CASSSPQGGYGYTF. The CDR3 bases are TGTGCCAGCAGCTCCCCACAGGGAGGGTATGGCTACACCTTC.

V gene TRBV4-1 combines with J gene TRBJ2-1, with 11 bases identical to TRBD1. The CDR3 has 15 amino acids. The germline V gene has CDR1 MGHRA and CDR2 YSYEKL. Unmatched junction bases numbered 7, after V lost 5 bases and J lost 7 bases. CDR3 sequence reads: CASSAGQGARNEQFF. CDR3 in DNA: TGCGCCAGCAGCGCAGGACAGGGGGCGAGGAATGAGCAGTTCTTC.

The rearrangement links TRBV11-2 to TRBJ2-7; 8 bases are shared with TRBD1. CDR1 is SGHAT and CDR2 is FQNNGV in the germline V gene. The J segment lost 3 bases and the V segment lost 4 bases, leaving 8 bases of the junction unmatched. The CDR3 has 15 amino acids. This chain's CDR3 is CASSSDRGKVYEQYF. In DNA, the CDR3 is TGTGCCAGCAGCTCCGACAGGGGTAAGGTCTACGAGCAGTACTTC.

The V and J genes are TRBV12-3 or TRBV12-4 and TRBJ1-1; maybe TRBD1 (5 bases). This CDR3 spans 13 amino acids. Trimming took 4 bases from V and 6 from J, leaving 12 bases between them. In nucleotides, the CDR3 is TGTGCCAGCAGTTCGTCACGGGGGGCTGAAGCTTTCTTT. This codes for CASSSSRGAEAFF.

The chain couples TRBV12-3 or TRBV12-4 to TRBJ1-4; D gene ambiguous. V dropped 6 bases and J dropped 7 bases, with 12 bases sitting between them. This CDR3 contains 13 residues. In DNA, the CDR3 is TGTGCCAGCAGGACAAGTGGCGCTGAAAAACTGTTTTTT. Encoded protein: CASRTSGAEKLFF.

This clone has a handful of counts. The chain couples TRBV2 to TRBJ2-3, with 9 bases identical to TRBD1. Looked up from germline, CDR1 is SNHLY and CDR2 is FYNNEI. There are 15 residues in the CDR3. The junction had 8 bases not matched to a gene; V was cut back by 5 bases and J by 5 bases. Here the CDR3 reads CASSQDRGSGDTQYF. As DNA, the CDR3 is TGTGCCAGCAGTCAGGACAGGGGATCTGGAGATACGCAGTATTTT.

This chain uses TRBV27 with TRBJ1-5; D call uncertain. With 1 base removed from V and 0 bases from J, the gap between germline ends came to 13 bases. In germline, CDR1 is MNHEY, CDR2 SMNVEV (reference sequence). The CDR3 consists of 17 residues. This chain's CDR3 is CASSLFGRGNSNQPQHF. The CDR3 DNA reads as TGTGCCAGCAGTTTATTTGGCAGAGGGAATAGCAATCAGCCCCAGCATTTT.

V and J are TRBV7-6 and TRBJ1-4, with 8 bases that match TRBD1. V trimming: 5 bases; J trimming: 5 bases; junction bases outside the gene matches: 7. From germline, CDR1 is SGHVS and CDR2 FNYEAQ. CDR3 length: 15 amino acids. CDR3: CASSRQGALNEKLFF. The CDR3, as DNA: TGTGCCAGCAGCCGTCAGGGGGCATTGAATGAAAAACTGTTTTTT.

The chain combines TRBV3-1 (or the pseudogene TRBV3-2) with TRBJ1-1; D is unclear. The V gene lost 2 bases and the J gene lost 10 bases, with 17 bases spanning the gap. CDR1 LGHDT and CDR2 YNNKEL come from the germline V gene (reference sequence). This CDR3 is built from 14 residues. This chain's CDR3 is CASSQSRSSGGAFF. In nucleotides, the CDR3 is TGTGCCAGCAGCCAATCCAGGTCTTCGGGAGGAGCTTTCTTT.

The chain employs TRBV19 and TRBJ1-2; no clear D. The V end was cut by 3 bases, the J end by 4 bases, with 12 bases between. This CDR3 has 14 residues. CDR1 LNHDA and CDR2 SQIVND come from the germline V gene (reference sequence). This CDR3 reads CASSMRERGYGYTF. The CDR3 DNA reads TGTGCCAGTAGTATGAGGGAGAGAGGCTATGGCTACACCTTC.

The chain combines TRBV6-1 with TRBJ2-5; no clear D. V was shortened by 1 base and J by 2 bases, with 8 bases between the two germline ends. Germline CDR1 MNHNS, CDR2 SASEGT. The CDR3 extends over 14 amino acids. In DNA, the CDR3 is TGTGCCAGCAGTGAAGTGTCAGGTCAAGAGACCCAGTACTTC. Translated, it gives CASSEVSGQETQYF.

This clone was seen once. This sequence joins TRBV25-1 and TRBJ1-5, with TRBD1 matching 7 bases. The germline V gene encodes CDR1 MGHDK and CDR2 SYGVNS. The CDR3 contains 17 residues. Trimming removed 6 bases from V and 2 bases from J; junction bases left unmatched: 13. The CDR3 coding sequence is TGTGCCAGCAGCGGGACAGTTGACCCCCGCGGCAATCAGCCCCAGCATTTT. Its translation is CASSGTVDPRGNQPQHF.

V usage is TRBV5-1 and J usage is TRBJ2-1; 12 nucleotides agree with TRBD2. V lost 0 bases to trimming and J lost 8 bases; unmatched junction nucleotides: 6. The CDR3 consists of 16 residues. The germline V gene has CDR1 SGHRS and CDR2 YFSETQ. The CDR3, as DNA: TGCGCCAGCAGCTTGGTCGCTAGCGGGGGGGCCTATGAGCAGTTCTTC. Its translation: CASSLVASGGAYEQFF.

In its sample, this clone was seen once. The chain recombines TRBV7-2 with TRBJ1-6; D possibly corresponds to TRBD1 (6 bases). Trimming removed 2 bases at V and 8 bases at J, with 13 bases between. This CDR3 spans 15 amino acids. Per the germline V gene, CDR1 is SGHTA and CDR2 is FQGNSA. This CDR3 reads CASSLSSGGHSPLHF. In DNA, the CDR3 is TGTGCCAGCAGCTTAAGTTCGGGGGGCCATTCACCCCTCCACTTT.

The rearrangement uses TRBV21-1 and TRBJ2-3; TRBD1, the table's D call, was not compared with the DNA. TRBV21-1 is shown as a pseudogene. The CDR3 is 14 residues long. CDR3 in DNA: TGTGCCAGCAGCCAACGGACAGGCACAGATACGCAGTATTTT. It codes for CASSQRTGTDTQYF.

The V call is TRBV6-5, the J call TRBJ1-2; D not certain. Between the trimmed V and J ends, which lost 7 bases and 4 bases, there was a span of 19 bases. CDR3 size: 15 residues. Germline-derived CDR1 and CDR2 are MNHEY and SVGAGI. The CDR3 region is CASTGGFGEGYGYTF. CDR3 bases: TGTGCCAGCACGGGCGGGTTCGGGGAAGGCTATGGCTACACCTTC.

There are a few counts of this clone. V gene TRBV3-1 (or the pseudogene TRBV3-2) combines with J gene TRBJ2-5, with 8 positions matching TRBD1. This CDR3 comprises 15 residues. Looked up from germline, CDR1 is LGHDT and CDR2 is YNNKEL (reference sequence). V gave up 3 bases and J gave up 1 base; unmatched junction bases: 4. The DNA of the CDR3 is TGTGCCAGCAGCCAGCCCACAGGGGGCCAAGAGACCCAGTACTTC. Translated: CASSQPTGGQETQYF.

V is TRBV10-1 and J is TRBJ2-1, with 14 bases lining up with TRBD2. The CDR3 sequence is 17 residues long. CDR1 and CDR2 from the germline V gene are WNHNN and SYGVQD (reference sequence). Trimming took 6 bases from V and 10 from J; bases not matched to a gene: 14. The CDR3 region has the DNA TGCGCCAGCAGAGGACTAGCGGGGGGATCCTTTTTAGGGGAGCAGTTCTTC. Amino acid sequence: CASRGLAGGSFLGEQFF.

Only a few counts were recorded for this clone. The V call is TRBV5-6, the J call TRBJ2-3; TRBD2 matches at 11 bases. CDR3 size: 18 residues. Trimming cost V 4 bases and J 6 bases; bases outside gene matches: 16. CDR1 SGHDT and CDR2 YYEEEE come from the germline V gene. CDR3 loop: CASSHGSMVAGGSDTQYF. The DNA of the CDR3 is TGTGCCAGCAGCCACGGTAGTATGGTAGCGGGGGGGTCTGATACGCAGTATTTT.